The sequence of this TCR beta chain was determined in a study of shared clonotypes between healthy human individuals. The CDR3 has 15 amino acids. Trimming pared 2 bases from V and 2 bases from J, leaving 13 bases between. Germline-derived CDR1 and CDR2 are SGHTA and FQGNSA. Sequencing was performed with immunoSEQ multiplex PCR; in TCRdb, only in-frame clones are kept and a portion is missing. The table includes about 1.5 million clones, 95% to 99% detected once. The sample consisted of naive CD4+ T cells sorted from blood. The sample's subset: CD45RA+ positively selected. The receptor comes from a man aged 25-45 years in good health. The V and J genes are TRBV7-2 and TRBJ2-7; D is ambiguous. In nucleotides, the CDR3 is TGTGCCAGCAGCTTACCCCGGACCGGAACCTACGAGCAGTACTTC. Protein product: CASSLPRTGTYEQYF.